This T cell receptor beta chain came from a study of shared clonotypes between healthy human individuals. Study conclusions and caveats: Clonotypes shared by all four donors outscored non-shared clonotypes in generation probability. Shared clonotypes: 4.5% to 6.5% naive CD4, approximately 3.4% naive CD8, 2.3% memory CD4, about 0.41% memory CD8.

Assay runs were performed at deep level. Assay used: immunoSEQ multiplex PCR; TCRdb lists only in-frame clones, some missing. This table has 2 million to 3 million clones, approximately 94% appearing once. Of note for this clone: Antigen: not known.

Per the germline V gene, CDR1 is MDHEN and CDR2 is SYDVKM. This CDR3 has 15 amino acids. Trimming left V 6 bases short and J 4 bases short, with 18 bases between. Every one of the donors was a Caucasian adult that lived in Nashville, Tennessee. The V and J genes are TRBV28 and TRBJ1-2, with D perhaps TRBD1 (5 bases). The clonotype was recovered from a man aged 18 to 30 in good health. Sequenced material: naive CD4+ T cells sorted from blood. Subset: CD45RA+ positively selected. CDR3 nucleotides: TGTGCCAGCAGACCCGGCGGGGGGTACGTCTATGGCTACACCTTC. It translates to CASRPGGGYVYGYTF.